This T cell receptor (beta chain) was captured in a study of metastatic and nonmetastatic thyroid tumors (dated by TCRdb to 2018 to 2020). With respect to the entire study: Repertoires were compared across peripheral blood and tumor or nodule tissue samples from malignant and benign thyroid patients.

No patient had received any treatment before thyroid surgery. Using T-cell receptor beta sequencing, the researchers looked back retrospectively at clinical samples from patients, gathered between about 2011 and 2018. A note on this clone: The antigen it binds to is not known. No qualities accompany the bases; no much larger clone lies one base away.

The germline V gene specifies SGHRS as CDR1 and YFSETQ as CDR2. The CDR3 runs 14 residues from the cysteine to the phenylalanine. Only the CDR3 DNA is retained, 42 bases long and in frame from the first base. From V the trimming removes 5 bases and from J it removes 5 bases, while the gene matches leave 7 bases of the junction unaccounted for. The library was prepared using PCR. Sequencing instrument: Illumina HiSeq 4000. High-throughput sequencing was used to profile the CDR3 region of the TCR beta-chain in every patient. From the authors' description of their analysis: Drawing on CDR3 differences between clinicopathological groups, the researchers built a classifier meant to tell apart patients with distant-metastatic papillary thyroid cancer. Repertoire diversity was assessed with the Shannon index, and tumor-blood repertoire similarity with the Morisita-Horn index. The public reads were reprocessed in TCRdb via fastp at Q25 and MiXCR, keeping in-frame beta chains. In this record, the V and J calls reflect TCRdb's handling and not the investigators' own analysis. The sample table contains about 4,300 clones; only one count was recorded for around 36% of them. The top ten clonotypes cover 19% of the sample.

Beyond this particular receptor, the publication reports: In both blood and tumor samples, malignant tumors were reported to have significantly higher TCR beta diversity than benign nodules.

The sequence was obtained from a female donor with papillary thyroid cancer or a benign thyroid nodule (not recorded which). Some clones in this sample may be carry-over from other donors' samples. Specimen: adjacent normal tissue. The chain is encoded by TRBV5-1 joined to TRBJ2-5, with 9 bases matching TRBD1. CDR3 sequence: CASSPGQGRETQYF. The DNA reads as follows: TGCGCCAGCAGTCCCGGACAGGGGCGGGAGACCCAGTACTTC.